This T cell receptor (beta chain) was captured in a study of blood T cell repertoires in COVID-19. CDR3 length equals 19 residues. In germline, CDR1 is SGHTA, CDR2 FQGNSA. V gave up 2 bases and J gave up 3 bases; unmatched junction bases: 15. The data were produced by immunoSEQ multiplex PCR, yet TCRdb's version contains in-frame clones alone and is incomplete. The sample shows more than 40,000 clones, about 88% of them seen only once. This TCR was recovered from a woman aged 50 to 60 who had recovered from COVID-19. This chain uses TRBV7-2 with TRBJ2-7; 11 positions match TRBD2. The specimen was PBMCs or T cells enriched from blood (not recorded which). Here the CDR3 DNA reads TGTGCCAGCAGCTTATCGTCTAGAGTTAGCGGGAGGGCCAACTACGAGCAGTACTTC. Its translation is CASSLSSRVSGRANYEQYF.